This TCR beta chain was found in a study of radiotherapy plus CTLA-4 blockade in lung cancer. To note about this clone: Its specificity is unknown.

Study findings and constraints: Once radiotherapy plus ipilimumab had been given, TCR clones derived from tumor expanded in blood.

The CDR3 length is 12 residues. Trimming removed 5 bases from V and 5 bases from J, with 9 bases in between. Germline V gene data show CDR1 as MNHNY and CDR2 as SVGAGI (reference sequence). Clones were sequenced by immunoSEQ multiplex PCR, and TCRdb holds only the in-frame ones, with some missing. Among tens of thousands of clones listed, roughly four fifths were seen once. This chain uses TRBV6-6 with TRBJ1-1; a possible D gene is TRBD1 (5 bases). This TCR derives from a human donor with non-small cell lung cancer who had a complete response to radiotherapy plus ipilimumab. The sample was peripheral blood, taken from a patient treated with radiotherapy plus ipilimumab. The CDR3 sequence: CASSPGGTEAFF. As DNA, the CDR3 is TGTGCCAGCAGTCCTGGGGGGACTGAAGCTTTCTTT.